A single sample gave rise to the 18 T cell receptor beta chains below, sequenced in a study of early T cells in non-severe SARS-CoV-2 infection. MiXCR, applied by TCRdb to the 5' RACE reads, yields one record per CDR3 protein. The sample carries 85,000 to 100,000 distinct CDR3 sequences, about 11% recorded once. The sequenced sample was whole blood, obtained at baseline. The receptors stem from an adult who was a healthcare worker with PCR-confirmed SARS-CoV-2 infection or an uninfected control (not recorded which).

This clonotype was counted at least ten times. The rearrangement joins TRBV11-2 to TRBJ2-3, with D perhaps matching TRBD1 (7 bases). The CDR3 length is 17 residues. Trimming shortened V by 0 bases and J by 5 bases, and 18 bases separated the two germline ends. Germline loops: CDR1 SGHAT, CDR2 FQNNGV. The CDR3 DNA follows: TGTGCCAGCAGCTTAGAAGTGGGCAGGGGGGACAAAGATACGCAGTATTTT. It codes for CASSLEVGRGDKDTQYF.

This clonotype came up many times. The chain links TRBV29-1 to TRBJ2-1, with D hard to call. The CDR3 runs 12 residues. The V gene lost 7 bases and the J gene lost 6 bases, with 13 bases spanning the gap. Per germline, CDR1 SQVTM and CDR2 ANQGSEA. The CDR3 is CSASGSGNEQFF. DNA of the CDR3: TGCAGCGCATCTGGGTCGGGCAATGAGCAGTTCTTC.

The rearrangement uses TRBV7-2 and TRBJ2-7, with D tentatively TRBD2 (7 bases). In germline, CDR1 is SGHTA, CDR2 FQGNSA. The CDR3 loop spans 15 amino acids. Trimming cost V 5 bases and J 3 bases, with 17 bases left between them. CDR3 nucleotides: TGTGCCAGCAGCCCCAGGGGAGGGTCGTTCTACGAGCAGTACTTC. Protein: CASSPRGGSFYEQYF.

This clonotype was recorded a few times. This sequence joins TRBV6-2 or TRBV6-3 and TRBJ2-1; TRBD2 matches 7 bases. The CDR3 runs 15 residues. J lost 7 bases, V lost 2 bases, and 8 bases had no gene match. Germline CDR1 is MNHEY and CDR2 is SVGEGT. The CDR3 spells CASSYVGLPRNEQFF. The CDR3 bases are TGTGCCAGCAGTTACGTGGGACTACCCAGGAATGAGCAGTTCTTC.

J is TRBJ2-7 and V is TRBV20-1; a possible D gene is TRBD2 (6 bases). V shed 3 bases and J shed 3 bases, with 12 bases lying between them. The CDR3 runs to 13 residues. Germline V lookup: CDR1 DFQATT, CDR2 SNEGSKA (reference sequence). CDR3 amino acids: CSASSGRGYEQYF. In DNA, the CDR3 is TGCAGTGCTAGTTCCGGGAGAGGCTACGAGCAGTACTTC.

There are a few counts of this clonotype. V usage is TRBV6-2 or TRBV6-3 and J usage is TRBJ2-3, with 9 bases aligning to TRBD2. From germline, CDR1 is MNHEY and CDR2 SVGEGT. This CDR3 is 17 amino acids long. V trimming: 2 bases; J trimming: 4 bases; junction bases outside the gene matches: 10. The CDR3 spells CASSYALLAGVPDTQYF. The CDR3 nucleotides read TGTGCCAGCAGTTACGCCCTATTAGCGGGAGTTCCAGATACGCAGTATTTT.

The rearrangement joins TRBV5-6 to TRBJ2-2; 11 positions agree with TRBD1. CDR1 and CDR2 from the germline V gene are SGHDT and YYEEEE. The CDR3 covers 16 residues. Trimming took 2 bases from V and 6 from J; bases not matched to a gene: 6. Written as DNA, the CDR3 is TGTGCCAGCAGCTTTGCCGGGACAGGGGGAGCCGGGGAGCTGTTTTTT. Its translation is CASSFAGTGGAGELFF.

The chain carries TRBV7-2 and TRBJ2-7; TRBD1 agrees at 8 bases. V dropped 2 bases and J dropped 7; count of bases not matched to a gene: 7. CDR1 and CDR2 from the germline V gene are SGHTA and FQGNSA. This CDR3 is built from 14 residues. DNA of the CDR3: TGTGCCAGCAGCTTACTGGGACAGGCAGGGGAGCAGTACTTC. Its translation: CASSLLGQAGEQYF.

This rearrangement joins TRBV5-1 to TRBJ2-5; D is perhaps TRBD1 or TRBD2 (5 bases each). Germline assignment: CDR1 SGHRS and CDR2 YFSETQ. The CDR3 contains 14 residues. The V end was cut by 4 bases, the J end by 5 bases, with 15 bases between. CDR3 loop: CASSLVGAGETQYF. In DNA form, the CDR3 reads TGCGCCAGCAGCCTTGTCGGGGCAGGGGAGACCCAGTACTTC.

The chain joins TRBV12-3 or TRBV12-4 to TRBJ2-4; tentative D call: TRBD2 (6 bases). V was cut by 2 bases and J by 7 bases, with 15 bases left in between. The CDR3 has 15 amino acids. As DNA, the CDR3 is TGTGCCAGCAGTTTATTTCGGGAGATGGGCAACATTCAGTACTTC. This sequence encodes CASSLFREMGNIQYF.

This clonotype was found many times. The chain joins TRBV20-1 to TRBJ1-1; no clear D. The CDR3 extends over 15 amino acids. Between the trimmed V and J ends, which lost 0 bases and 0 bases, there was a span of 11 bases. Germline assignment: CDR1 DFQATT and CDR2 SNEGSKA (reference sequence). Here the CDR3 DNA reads TGCAGTGCTAGAGATCCCCAGGAATTGAACACTGAAGCTTTCTTT. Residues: CSARDPQELNTEAFF.

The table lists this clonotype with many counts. The CDR3 nucleotides read TGTGCCAGCTCATCTACCGGGACGGGGCCAGGGACGGATGGTAATGGCTACACCTTC. Translation gives CASSSTGTGPGTDGNGYTF. The rearrangement links TRBV18 to TRBJ1-2; weak D call: TRBD1 (5 bases). CDR3 length equals 19 residues. The germline CDR1 and CDR2 sequences are KGHSH and LQKENI. Trimming stripped 5 bases from V and 6 bases from J, with 31 bases between. The full variable domain, in which reference TRBV18 and TRBJ1-2 provide the parts outside the CDR3, is NAGVMQNPRHLVRRRGQEARLRCSPMKGHSHVYWYRQLPEEGLKFMVYLQKENIIDESGMPKERFSAEFPKEGPSILRIQQVVRGDSAAYFCASSSTGTGPGTDGNGYTFGSGTRLTVV.

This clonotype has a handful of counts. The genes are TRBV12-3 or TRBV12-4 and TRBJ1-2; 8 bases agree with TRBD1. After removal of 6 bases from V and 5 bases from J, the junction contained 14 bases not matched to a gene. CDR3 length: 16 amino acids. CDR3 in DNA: TGTGCCAGCAGGGGGGGACAGGAATCACCGGGTTATGGCTACACCTTC. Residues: CASRGGQESPGYGYTF.

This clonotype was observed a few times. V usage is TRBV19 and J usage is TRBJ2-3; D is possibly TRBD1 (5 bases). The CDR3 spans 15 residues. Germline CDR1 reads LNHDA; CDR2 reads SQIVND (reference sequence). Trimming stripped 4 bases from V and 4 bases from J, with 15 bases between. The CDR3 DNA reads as TGTGCCAGTAGTAAGGTACCCCAGGGATCAGATACGCAGTATTTT. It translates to CASSKVPQGSDTQYF.

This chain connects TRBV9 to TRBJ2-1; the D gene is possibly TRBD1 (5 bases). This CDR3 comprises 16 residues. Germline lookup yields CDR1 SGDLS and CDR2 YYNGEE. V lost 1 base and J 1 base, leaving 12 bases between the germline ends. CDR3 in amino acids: CASSVPKTGSYNEQFF. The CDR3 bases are TGTGCCAGCAGCGTACCGAAAACAGGTTCCTACAATGAGCAGTTCTTC. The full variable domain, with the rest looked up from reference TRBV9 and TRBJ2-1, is DSGVTQTPKHLITATGQRVTLRCSPRSGDLSVYWYQQSLDQGLQFLIQYYNGEERAKGNILERFSAQQFPDLHSELNLSSLELGDSALYFCASSVPKTGSYNEQFFGPGTRLTVL.

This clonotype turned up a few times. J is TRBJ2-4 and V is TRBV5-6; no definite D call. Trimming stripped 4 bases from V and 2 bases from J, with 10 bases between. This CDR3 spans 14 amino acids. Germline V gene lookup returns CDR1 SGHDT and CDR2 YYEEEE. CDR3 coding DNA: TGTGCCAGCAGCCCGACGGAGACCAAAAACATTCAGTACTTC. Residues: CASSPTETKNIQYF.

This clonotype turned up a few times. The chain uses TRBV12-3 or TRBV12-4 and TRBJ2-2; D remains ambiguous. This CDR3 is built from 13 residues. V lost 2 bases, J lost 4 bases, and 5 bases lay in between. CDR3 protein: CASSLRSTGELFF. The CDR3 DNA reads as TGTGCCAGCAGTTTACGGAGCACCGGGGAGCTGTTTTTT.

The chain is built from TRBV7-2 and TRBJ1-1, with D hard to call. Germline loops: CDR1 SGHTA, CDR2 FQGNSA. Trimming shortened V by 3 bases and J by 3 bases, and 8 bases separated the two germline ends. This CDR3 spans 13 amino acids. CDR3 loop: CASSLFSDTEAFF. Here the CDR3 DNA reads TGTGCCAGCAGCTTGTTTAGTGACACTGAAGCTTTCTTT.